These 25 T cell receptor beta chains share one sample of origin, sequenced in a study of CD8 T cells in ankylosing spondylitis. Study-level results: A TCR beta motif made of eight highly homologous variants seemed typical of ankylosing spondylitis blood.

No antigen has been identified for these receptors. TCRdb reprocessed the 5' RACE reads via MiXCR and lists one record per CDR3 protein. The top ten clones hold over 0.9% of a sample with approximately 440,000 distinct CDR3 sequences, approximately 17% of them seen once. Sample: blood, either unsorted or a sorted T cell fraction (not recorded which). The receptors were gathered from a male donor with ankylosing spondylitis.

The chain employs TRBV27 and TRBJ2-5; D gene uncertain. Germline CDR1 and CDR2: MNHEY and SMNVEV (reference sequence). Trimming took 2 bases from V and 0 from J, leaving 16 bases between them. The CDR3 is 17 amino acids. The CDR3 nucleotides are TGTGCCAGCAGTTTAAGTTTTTCGAAACCCTACCAAGAGACCCAGTACTTC. Protein sequence: CASSLSFSKPYQETQYF.

This clonotype was counted between two and nine times. The chain has TRBV2 and TRBJ2-3, with D possibly being TRBD2 (6 bases). Germline V CDR1 and CDR2: SNHLY, FYNNEI. The CDR3 totals 15 residues. V was clipped by 4 bases and J by 2 bases, with 13 bases between them. The DNA for the CDR3 is TGTGCCAGCAGTGGCGGGACTTACAACACAGATACGCAGTATTTT. It yields the protein CASSGGTYNTDTQYF.

This clonotype occurred many times. The chain recombines TRBV24-1 with TRBJ2-7, with 7 positions matching TRBD1. The CDR3 length is 12 residues. CDR1 and CDR2 (germline): KGHDR, SFDVKD. V trimming: 12 bases; J trimming: 2 bases; junction bases outside the gene matches: 6. The CDR3 DNA reads TGTGCCTCGGACAGGAGGCCCTACGAGCAGTACTTC. It translates to CASDRRPYEQYF.

This clonotype was detected many times. The genes are TRBV20-1 and TRBJ2-7, with 8 bases fitting TRBD2. Germline CDR1 reads DFQATT; CDR2 reads SNEGSKA (reference sequence). This CDR3 comprises 14 residues. V lost 0 bases, J lost 9 bases, and 10 bases stayed unmatched. This CDR3 reads CSARDPGRGARQYF. In DNA form, the CDR3 reads TGCAGTGCTAGAGACCCCGGGCGGGGGGCCAGGCAGTACTTC.

This chain connects TRBV20-1 to TRBJ2-7, with 8 bases that match TRBD2. The CDR3 consists of 17 residues. Germline CDR1 is DFQATT and CDR2 is SNEGSKA (reference sequence). V shed 0 bases and J 1 base; nucleotides not matched to a gene: 11. The CDR3 DNA reads TGCAGTGCTAGAGACTCTGTACGGCGGGAGGTTTCCTACGAGCAGTACTTC. Translated: CSARDSVRREVSYEQYF.

J is TRBJ1-1 and V is TRBV6-2 or TRBV6-3, with a weak D call TRBD1 (6 bases). CDR1 is MNHEY and CDR2 is SVGEGT in the germline V gene. The length of the CDR3 is 15 residues. Deletions cut 6 bases from V and 5 bases from J, with 19 bases between. Here the CDR3 reads CASRPSGAKGTEAFF. The CDR3 region has the DNA TGTGCCAGCAGACCCTCAGGGGCCAAGGGGACTGAAGCTTTCTTT.

The chain has TRBV25-1 and TRBJ2-2; D remains ambiguous. The CDR3 spans 15 residues. The ends were cut back, 5 bases at V and 1 base at J, with 11 bases in the middle. Germline CDR1 is MGHDK and CDR2 is SYGVNS. CDR3 residues: CASSPKGWNTGELFF. The DNA of the CDR3 is TGTGCCAGCAGTCCGAAAGGATGGAACACCGGGGAGCTGTTTTTT. The complete variable domain, with remaining parts taken from reference TRBV25-1 and TRBJ2-2, reads EADIYQTPRYLVIGTGKKITLECSQTMGHDKMYWYQQDPGMELHLIHYSYGVNSTEKGDLSSESTVSRIRTEHFPLTLESARPSHTSQYLCASSPKGWNTGELFFGEGSRLTVL.

The chain has TRBV7-9 and TRBJ2-7, with 10 nucleotides matching TRBD2. The J segment lost 5 bases and the V segment lost 5 bases, leaving 9 bases of the junction unmatched. The CDR3 totals 15 residues. Germline CDR1 reads SEHNR; CDR2 reads FQNEAQ (reference sequence). The CDR3 region is CASSPTGLAMNEQYF. Here the CDR3 DNA reads TGTGCCAGCAGCCCCACGGGACTAGCGATGAACGAGCAGTACTTC.

The V call is TRBV27, the J call TRBJ1-6; TRBD1 aligns across 7 bases. The CDR3 extends over 17 amino acids. Germline values: CDR1 MNHEY, CDR2 SMNVEV (reference sequence). Trimming at V came to 6 bases and at J to 3 bases, leaving 11 bases not matched to a gene. For the CDR3, the DNA is TGTGCCAGCAGACTTATCCGGGACAGCCACTATAATTCACCCCTCCACTTT. This gives the protein CASRLIRDSHYNSPLHF.

This clonotype was seen only a few times. This sequence joins TRBV4-1 and TRBJ1-4, with D possibly TRBD1 on 6 matching bases. Trimming removed 4 bases at V and 4 bases at J, with 10 bases between. Germline V gene sequence: CDR1 MGHRA, CDR2 YSYEKL. The CDR3 sequence is 14 residues long. The DNA of the CDR3 is TGCGCCAGCAGCCGCGGACAGATTAATGAAAAACTGTTTTTT. This sequence encodes CASSRGQINEKLFF.

This rearrangement joins TRBV7-2 to TRBJ1-1; TRBD1 matches 7 bases. CDR3 length equals 12 residues. With 4 bases clipped from V and 6 bases from J, the junction kept 2 bases outside the gene matches. Germline V gene lookup returns CDR1 SGHTA and CDR2 FQGNSA. CDR3 nucleotide sequence: TGTGCCAGCAGCTGGGACAGTCCTGAAGCTTTCTTT. This sequence encodes CASSWDSPEAFF. The full variable domain, its missing parts supplied by reference TRBV7-2 and TRBJ1-1, is GAGVSQSPSNKVTEKGKDVELRCDPISGHTALYWYRQSLGQGLEFLIYFQGNSAPDKSGLPSDRFSAERTGGSVSTLTIQRTQQEDSAVYLCASSWDSPEAFFGQGTRLTVV.

CDR3 DNA sequence: TGTGCCAGCAGTTCCGGGGACAGGGCGGGTGGCTACACCTTC. Its protein is CASSSGDRAGGYTF. The V and J genes are TRBV28 and TRBJ1-2; 9 nucleotides match TRBD1. Germline CDR1 is MDHEN and CDR2 is SYDVKM. The V gene end was trimmed by 4 bases and the J gene end by 7 bases; junction bases not matched to a gene: 7. The CDR3 sequence is 14 residues long.

This clonotype was seen only a few times. The CDR3 nucleotides read TGTGCCAGCAGCTTGCTGGAGGGGGCTAACACTGAAGCTTTCTTT. Translation: CASSLLEGANTEAFF. V and J are TRBV7-9 and TRBJ1-1; TRBD1 matches at 7 bases. After removal of 3 bases from V and 2 bases from J, the junction contained 6 bases not matched to a gene. CDR1 and CDR2 (germline): SEHNR, FQNEAQ (reference sequence). The CDR3 is 15 residues long. Supplemented by reference TRBV7-9 and TRBJ1-1, the full variable domain reads DTGVSQNPRHKITKRGQNVTFRCDPISEHNRLYWYRQTLGQGPEFLTYFQNEAQLEKSRLLSDRFSAERPKGSFSTLEIQRTEQGDSAMYLCASSLLEGANTEAFFGQGTRLTVV.

This chain uses TRBV6-2 or TRBV6-3 with TRBJ1-2; D may be TRBD1 (5 bases). Looked up from germline, CDR1 is MNHEY and CDR2 is SVGEGT. V dropped 5 bases and J dropped 3 bases, with 16 bases sitting between them. The CDR3 has 15 residues. The chain's CDR3 is CASSDRDRGDYGYTF. The DNA of the CDR3 is TGTGCCAGCAGTGACCGGGACCGAGGGGACTATGGCTACACCTTC.

The chain combines TRBV4-1 with TRBJ1-1, with D possibly matching TRBD1 (5 bases). The germline gives CDR1 MGHRA, CDR2 YSYEKL. The length of the CDR3 is 16 residues. The germline V and J ends were trimmed by 0 bases and 0 bases, with 11 bases remaining between them. CDR3 region: CASSQDWRGMNTEAFF. CDR3 sequence (DNA): TGCGCCAGCAGCCAAGATTGGAGGGGTATGAACACTGAAGCTTTCTTT.

The chain has TRBV20-1 and TRBJ1-4; 8 bases fit TRBD1. The junction had 6 bases not matched to a gene; V was cut back by 6 bases and J by 6 bases. CDR3 length: 13 amino acids. The germline V gene encodes CDR1 DFQATT and CDR2 SNEGSKA (reference sequence). The CDR3 DNA reads TGCAGTGCGTACCGGACAGGGTATGAAAAACTGTTTTTT. Translating gives CSAYRTGYEKLFF.

The CDR3 region is CASSYSSIQGSGNGYTF. The CDR3 DNA reads TGTGCCAGCAGTTACTCGAGCATCCAGGGGTCGGGGAATGGCTACACCTTC. V usage is TRBV6-5 and J usage is TRBJ1-2, with a possible D match to TRBD1 (6 bases). V shed 0 bases and J shed 6 bases, with 20 bases lying between them. The CDR3 totals 17 residues. Germline values: CDR1 MNHEY, CDR2 SVGAGI.

The rearrangement joins TRBV6-5 to TRBJ2-7; 8 bases line up with TRBD1. CDR1 and CDR2 (germline): MNHEY, SVGAGI. The ends lost 2 bases at V and 0 bases at J; junction bases unmatched: 6. This CDR3 spans 16 amino acids. CDR3 amino acids: CASSYTSGTGSYEQYF. The CDR3 region has the DNA TGTGCCAGCAGTTACACCTCCGGGACAGGCTCCTACGAGCAGTACTTC.

In its sample, this clonotype was seen many times. V gene TRBV29-1 combines with J gene TRBJ1-3, with D hard to call. Germline CDR1 and CDR2: SQVTM and ANQGSEA. This CDR3 region has 13 residues. Trimming left V 4 bases short and J 0 bases short, with 7 bases between. The CDR3 DNA is TGCAGCGTTGGGAAAGACTCTGGAAACACCATATATTTT. Translation: CSVGKDSGNTIYF.

This clonotype has a count of ten or more. The chain uses TRBV29-1 and TRBJ2-3, with D unclear. This CDR3 is 10 amino acids long. Germline lookup yields CDR1 SQVTM and CDR2 ANQGSEA. The CDR3 DNA is TGCGTTGGGGGCACAGATACGCAGTATTTT. Translated, it gives CVGGTDTQYF.

This clonotype has at least ten counts. This chain uses TRBV12-3 or TRBV12-4 with TRBJ1-5, with D possibly being TRBD1 (6 bases). The CDR3 runs to 14 residues. Trimming pared 5 bases from V and 4 bases from J, leaving 12 bases between. The CDR3 region has the DNA TGTGCCAGCAGTACAGGGTCGGTAAATCAGCCCCAGCATTTT. Its translation is CASSTGSVNQPQHF.

This clonotype was seen a few times. V gene TRBV20-1 combines with J gene TRBJ1-6; no clear D. The CDR3 sequence is 15 residues long. Germline loops: CDR1 DFQATT, CDR2 SNEGSKA (reference sequence). Trimming removed 3 bases from V and 3 bases from J, with 12 bases in between. CDR3 residues: CSARDDGLYNSPLHF. The DNA of the CDR3 is TGCAGTGCTAGGGACGACGGGCTCTATAATTCACCCCTCCACTTT.

On this clonotype: Compared with germline, one end of the junction differs, possibly owing to a read error. The V call is TRBV3-1, the J call TRBJ2-1, with D perhaps TRBD1 (6 bases). CDR1 and CDR2 (germline): LGHDT, YNNKEL (reference sequence). The CDR3 spans 15 residues. The CDR3 DNA sequence: TGTGCCTGCAGCCTACGGACAGAAAACTACAATGAGCAGTTCTTC. Protein sequence: CACSLRTENYNEQFF.

The genes are TRBV29-1 and TRBJ2-2, with TRBD1 as a possible D gene (5 bases). Germline loops: CDR1 SQVTM, CDR2 ANQGSEA. V was pared by 4 bases and J by 2 bases, with 8 bases between. The CDR3 loop spans 13 amino acids. DNA for the CDR3: TGCAGCGTTGGACAGTATAACACCGGGGAGCTGTTTTTT. It yields the protein CSVGQYNTGELFF.

This clonotype has a count of ten or more. The chain couples TRBV10-3 to TRBJ2-5, with D possibly matching TRBD1 (5 bases). The CDR3 loop spans 13 amino acids. V lost 4 bases to trimming and J lost 5 bases, with 11 bases between them. CDR1 and CDR2 from the germline V gene are ENHRY and SYGVKD. The CDR3 bases are TGTGCCATCAGTGTCACCAAGGGGGAGACCCAGTACTTC. Amino acid sequence: CAISVTKGETQYF.